These 29 T cell receptor beta chains were sequenced from one sample in a study of CD8+ T cells in alopecia areata. Treatment: oral pan-JAK inhibitor, 5-10 mg twice daily. Sequencing templates came from extracted RNA that was reverse transcribed into cDNA. Clones were sequenced by immunoSEQ multiplex PCR, and TCRdb holds only the in-frame ones, with some missing. Counted here are approximately 170,000 clones, around 59% occurring once; the ten biggest clones make up approximately 15%. The specimen comprised CD4+ T cells sorted from blood, sampled at week 24, from a patient treated with tofacitinib. Receptor source: a human donor with alopecia areata.

The chain combines TRBV6-6 with TRBJ1-5; maybe TRBD1 (6 bases). Germline CDR1 MNHNY, CDR2 SVGAGI (reference sequence). Trimming removed 6 bases from V and 3 bases from J, with 18 bases in between. This CDR3 is built from 16 residues. CDR3 sequence (DNA): TGTGCCAGCAGCCCCCGTGGAGGGGGATACAATCAGCCCCAGCATTTT. It translates to CASSPRGGGYNQPQHF.

The chain employs TRBV29-1 and TRBJ1-2, with D unclear. The V gene's germline CDR1 is SQVTM and CDR2 ANQGSEA. The CDR3 length is 13 residues. Trimming shortened V by 3 bases and J by 8 bases, and 16 bases separated the two germline ends. The CDR3 nucleotides are TGCAGCGTTGATCCAAGGGAGATCAAGGGCTACACCTTC. It is translated as CSVDPREIKGYTF.

The V call is TRBV10-3, the J call TRBJ1-1; D remains ambiguous. The CDR3 consists of 12 residues. Trimming cost V 0 bases and J 5 bases, with 4 bases left between them. The germline gives CDR1 ENHRY, CDR2 SYGVKD. This CDR3 reads CAISESSTEAFF. The CDR3 nucleotides read TGTGCCATCAGTGAGTCGAGTACTGAAGCTTTCTTT.

The chain joins TRBV7-2 to TRBJ2-5, with D perhaps assigned TRBD1 or TRBD2 (5 bases each). The V and J ends lost 5 bases and 5 bases respectively, with 18 bases between them. The CDR3 extends over 15 amino acids. Germline V gives CDR1 SGHTA, CDR2 FQGNSA. CDR3 protein: CASSQPGPLRETQYF. CDR3 nucleotides: TGTGCCAGCAGCCAACCGGGACCCTTGAGGGAGACCCAGTACTTC.

V usage is TRBV29-1 and J usage is TRBJ1-2; TRBD1 agrees at 9 bases. Germline assignment: CDR1 SQVTM and CDR2 ANQGSEA. This CDR3 contains 14 residues. V trimming: 5 bases; J trimming: 6 bases; junction bases outside the gene matches: 10. CDR3 in DNA: TGCAGCGTTAAAGGGACAGGGTTGAATCATGGCTACACCTTC. Encoded protein: CSVKGTGLNHGYTF. Looking up the rest from reference TRBV29-1 and TRBJ1-2 gives the full variable domain: SAVISQKPSRDICQRGTSLTIQCQVDSQVTMMFWYRQQPGQSLTLIATANQGSEATYESGFVIDKFPISRPNLTFSTLTVSNMSPEDSSIYLCSVKGTGLNHGYTFGSGTRLTVV.

The chain recombines TRBV7-2 with TRBJ1-5; D possibly corresponds to TRBD1 (5 bases). CDR3 size: 15 residues. The ends were cut back, 5 bases at V and 5 bases at J, with 16 bases in the middle. Germline CDR1 and CDR2: SGHTA and FQGNSA. The DNA for the CDR3 is TGTGCCAGCAGCATCAGGACGGGAGGGGATCAGCCCCAGCATTTT. It translates to CASSIRTGGDQPQHF.

This rearrangement joins TRBV23-1 to TRBJ2-3; D unclear. TRBV23-1 is annotated as an ORF whose role is uncertain. V lost 11 bases to trimming and J lost 5 bases, with 11 bases between them. The CDR3 extends over 11 amino acids. CDR3 in amino acids: CAGTPGDTQYF. The CDR3 nucleotides are TGCGCCGGTACCCCCGGAGATACGCAGTATTTT.

This sequence joins TRBV29-1 and TRBJ2-7; D is unclear. V was cut by 7 bases and J by 4 bases, with 11 bases left in between. Per the germline V gene, CDR1 is SQVTM and CDR2 is ANQGSEA. The CDR3 is 11 amino acids. CDR3 sequence reads: CSAASVYEQYF. CDR3 coding DNA: TGCAGCGCCGCATCAGTATACGAGCAGTACTTC.

This rearrangement joins TRBV28 to TRBJ2-5; perhaps TRBD2 as D (7 bases). CDR3 length: 15 residues. Germline V gene lookup returns CDR1 MDHEN and CDR2 SYDVKM. V was cut by 3 bases and J by 2 bases, with 13 bases left in between. The CDR3, as DNA: TGTGCCAGCAGTTTTGCGGGGGCGGTACAAGAGACCCAGTACTTC. This codes for CASSFAGAVQETQYF.

The chain uses TRBV9 and TRBJ2-3; D is uncertain. The V end was cut by 0 bases, the J end by 5 bases, with 4 bases between. CDR1 is SGDLS and CDR2 is YYNGEE in the germline V gene. The CDR3 is 12 amino acids. In DNA, the CDR3 is TGTGCCAGCAGCGTAGACGGAGATACGCAGTATTTT. Its translation: CASSVDGDTQYF.

This clone was counted a few times. The J gene is TRBJ2-7, the V gene TRBV30; a possible D gene is TRBD1 (6 bases). This CDR3 has 11 residues. The V end was cut by 3 bases, the J end by 6 bases, with 9 bases between. CDR1 and CDR2 from the germline V gene are GTSNPN and SVGIG (reference sequence). CDR3 sequence (DNA): TGTGCCTGGAGAGGGGGAAGCGAGCAGTACTTC. This encodes CAWRGGSEQYF.

The V gene is TRBV18, the J gene TRBJ1-1; no clear D. Per germline, CDR1 KGHSH and CDR2 LQKENI. The V gene lost 1 base and the J gene lost 3 bases, with 6 bases spanning the gap. CDR3 length equals 13 residues. CDR3 amino acids: CASSPQTDTEAFF. The DNA of the CDR3 is TGTGCCAGCTCACCACAGACTGACACTGAAGCTTTCTTT.

This clone was seen ten or more times. The chain joins TRBV9 to TRBJ2-7, with a possible D match to TRBD1 (6 bases). The germline CDR1 and CDR2 sequences are SGDLS and YYNGEE. Trimming took off 3 bases at V and 3 bases at J, with 19 bases between the two ends. CDR3 length: 16 amino acids. The CDR3 sequence is CASSAQGSGVFYEQYF. Written as DNA, the CDR3 is TGTGCCAGCAGCGCGCAGGGGTCAGGGGTTTTCTACGAGCAGTACTTC.

As for this clone: Different DNA sequences within this sample yield the same CDR3. This chain connects TRBV20-1 to TRBJ2-5; no clear D gene. Germline V CDR1 and CDR2: DFQATT, SNEGSKA (reference sequence). The CDR3 totals 11 residues. V gave up 1 base and J gave up 2 bases, with 2 bases separating them. CDR3 loop: CSARGQETQYF. The CDR3 region has the DNA TGCAGTGCTAGAGGGCAAGAGACCCAGTACTTC.

V is TRBV5-1 and J is TRBJ2-5; a weak D match, TRBD1 (6 bases). The CDR3 spans 15 residues. The germline V gene encodes CDR1 SGHRS and CDR2 YFSETQ. V was cut by 4 bases and J by 1 base, with 14 bases left in between. CDR3 sequence: CASSGKQGTQETQYF. The CDR3 DNA reads TGCGCCAGCAGCGGGAAACAGGGTACCCAAGAGACCCAGTACTTC.

There are a few counts of this clone. The chain recombines TRBV18 with TRBJ2-5; no firm D call. V lost 2 bases, J lost 5 bases, and 9 bases lay in between. Per the germline V gene, CDR1 is KGHSH and CDR2 is LQKENI. The CDR3 is 13 residues long. The CDR3 sequence is CASSPSRSETQYF. The CDR3 region has the DNA TGTGCCAGCTCACCATCGAGAAGTGAGACCCAGTACTTC.

V gene TRBV12-5 combines with J gene TRBJ2-6; no clear D. This CDR3 is built from 16 residues. The V gene's germline CDR1 is LGHNT and CDR2 FRNRAP. Trimming stripped 0 bases from V and 4 bases from J, with 10 bases between. CDR3 sequence: CASGLVLGSGANVLTF. The CDR3 bases are TGTGCTAGTGGTTTGGTACTCGGGTCCGGGGCCAACGTCCTGACTTTC.

The chain employs TRBV11-2 and TRBJ1-5; maybe TRBD1 (5 bases). Per germline, CDR1 SGHAT and CDR2 FQNNGV. Trimming left V 4 bases short and J 2 bases short, with 12 bases between. This CDR3 has 15 amino acids. CDR3 sequence: CASSSLRGGNQPQHF. CDR3 nucleotide sequence: TGTGCCAGCAGCTCCCTTCGGGGGGGCAATCAGCCCCAGCATTTT. Combining the CDR3 with reference TRBV11-2 and TRBJ1-5 gives the whole variable domain EAGVAQSPRYKIIEKRQSVAFWCNPISGHATLYWYQQILGQGPKLLIQFQNNGVVDDSQLPKDRFSAERLKGVDSTLKIQPAKLEDSAVYLCASSSLRGGNQPQHFGDGTRLSIL.

This chain joins TRBV6-5 and TRBJ1-1, with D possibly being TRBD1 (6 bases). Per germline, CDR1 MNHEY and CDR2 SVGAGI. V was cut by 6 bases and J by 5 bases, with 13 bases left in between. The CDR3 runs to 13 residues. CDR3: CASRSTGQTEAFF. CDR3 DNA sequence: TGTGCCAGCAGAAGCACAGGGCAAACTGAAGCTTTCTTT.

The V gene is TRBV29-1, the J gene TRBJ1-5, with 7 positions matching TRBD1. Trimming at V came to 5 bases and at J to 2 bases, leaving 3 bases not matched to a gene. Germline V gene sequence: CDR1 SQVTM, CDR2 ANQGSEA. The CDR3 totals 13 residues. CDR3 in amino acids: CSVLTGGNQPQHF. CDR3 bases: TGCAGCGTTCTTACAGGGGGCAATCAGCCCCAGCATTTT.

The chain employs TRBV27 and TRBJ2-7; the match to TRBD1 covers 10 bases. CDR1 and CDR2 from the germline V gene are MNHEY and SMNVEV (reference sequence). Trimming cost V 6 bases and J 3 bases; bases outside gene matches: 20. This CDR3 is built from 19 residues. The CDR3 DNA sequence: TGTGCCAGCAGCATTTGGGACAGGGGCCCACGACCTTCTGTCTACGAGCAGTACTTC. It encodes CASSIWDRGPRPSVYEQYF.

J is TRBJ1-2 and V is TRBV29-1; a weak D match, TRBD1 (5 bases). The CDR3 has 13 residues. Germline V gene lookup returns CDR1 SQVTM and CDR2 ANQGSEA. With 6 bases removed from V and 7 bases from J, the gap between germline ends came to 18 bases. In DNA form, the CDR3 reads TGCAGCGTGCGAAAAAGCAGGGCTTCTGGCTACACCTTC. It is translated as CSVRKSRASGYTF. The complete variable domain, with remaining parts taken from reference TRBV29-1 and TRBJ1-2, reads SAVISQKPSRDICQRGTSLTIQCQVDSQVTMMFWYRQQPGQSLTLIATANQGSEATYESGFVIDKFPISRPNLTFSTLTVSNMSPEDSSIYLCSVRKSRASGYTFGSGTRLTVV.

This chain links TRBV2 with TRBJ2-7; D not certain. The CDR3 is made up of 13 amino acids. Germline V gene data show CDR1 as SNHLY and CDR2 as FYNNEI. Deletions cut 3 bases from V and 6 bases from J, with 12 bases between. The CDR3 coding sequence is TGTGCCAGCAGTGACAAACAGTTCTCCGAGCAGTACTTC. Protein: CASSDKQFSEQYF.

The rearrangement links TRBV6-5 to TRBJ2-7, with 9 bases matching TRBD1. V lost 6 bases, J lost 5 bases, and 11 bases stayed unmatched. The CDR3 runs 15 residues. Germline CDR1 is MNHEY and CDR2 is SVGAGI. This CDR3 is CASSRPGTGYHEQYF. CDR3 sequence (DNA): TGTGCCAGCAGCCGTCCCGGGACAGGGTACCACGAGCAGTACTTC.

The rearrangement links TRBV10-3 to TRBJ2-5, with D uncertain. The V and J ends lost 0 bases and 5 bases respectively, with 10 bases between them. The CDR3 loop spans 14 amino acids. Germline CDR1 is ENHRY and CDR2 is SYGVKD. The CDR3 DNA is TGTGCCATCAGTGAGTCGCAGCCCATGGAGACCCAGTACTTC. This translates into CAISESQPMETQYF.

J is TRBJ1-2 and V is TRBV7-8; no clear D gene. CDR1 is SGHVS and CDR2 is FQNEAQ in the germline V gene. Between the trimmed V and J ends, which lost 5 bases and 4 bases, there was a span of 11 bases. The CDR3 is made up of 13 amino acids. The DNA of the CDR3 is TGTGCCAGCAGCGCCGGACGTAGCTATGGCTACACCTTC. The encoded protein is CASSAGRSYGYTF. The entire variable domain, with the rest obtained from reference TRBV7-8 and TRBJ1-2, is as follows: GAGVSQSPRYKVAKRGQDVALRCDPISGHVSLFWYQQALGQGPEFLTYFQNEAQLDKSGLPSDRFFAERPEGSVSTLKIQRTQQEDSAVYLCASSAGRSYGYTFGSGTRLTVV.

This chain joins TRBV7-2 and TRBJ2-5; D is uncertain. Per the germline V gene, CDR1 is SGHTA and CDR2 is FQGNSA. CDR3 size: 14 residues. Trimming cost V 4 bases and J 4 bases, with 13 bases left between them. CDR3 nucleotides: TGTGCCAGCAGCTCCGAACCGGGCGGAGAGACCCAGTACTTC. This gives the protein CASSSEPGGETQYF.

In regard to this clone: The sample holds other DNA sequences that translate to the same CDR3. The genes are TRBV5-1 and TRBJ2-3; D is unresolved. Trimming removed 1 base from V and 3 bases from J, with 6 bases in between. Germline values: CDR1 SGHRS, CDR2 YFSETQ. The CDR3 spans 13 residues. The CDR3 sequence: CASSLKGTDTQYF. The CDR3 region has the DNA TGCGCCAGCAGCTTGAAGGGAACAGATACGCAGTATTTT.

The genes are TRBV6-5 and TRBJ2-7; D not certain. Looked up from germline, CDR1 is MNHEY and CDR2 is SVGAGI. The CDR3 runs 14 residues. Trimming took 7 bases from V and 3 from J, leaving 16 bases between them. The chain's CDR3 is CASKARFGHYEQYF. CDR3 DNA sequence: TGTGCCAGCAAAGCCAGGTTCGGTCACTACGAGCAGTACTTC.